This TCR beta chain was retrieved from a study of a mutant IDH1 vaccine in newly diagnosed glioma. Study as a whole: Former treatment meant radiotherapy, temozolomide, or both; the majority had gotten both. Week 35 was safety follow-up visit V12; week 47 was end-of-study visit V13.

V was shortened by 6 bases and J by 6 bases, with 17 bases between the two germline ends. The CDR3 spans 14 residues. Germline V gene data show CDR1 as MNHEY and CDR2 as SVGAGI. The assay was immunoSEQ multiplex PCR, and TCRdb's table has in-frame clones only and misses some. This table has roughly 26,000 clones, around four fifths appearing once. Comment on this clone: Its antigen is undetermined.

Time point given: week 35, safety follow-up. The investigators gave 300 ug of mutant IDH1 20-mer peptide in each vaccine dose, together with topical imiquimod. The study enrolled donors with new WHO grade 3 or 4 IDH1-mutant, ATRX-lost astrocytomas. The chain links TRBV6-5 to TRBJ1-2; the D is unclear. The receptor was derived from a young man with glioma. Material: PBMCs, obtained from a glioma patient whose treatment included an IDH1 peptide vaccine. The CDR3 sequence: CASSSPGVGNGYTF. The CDR3 nucleotides read TGTGCCAGCAGCTCCCCCGGGGTCGGGAATGGCTACACCTTC.